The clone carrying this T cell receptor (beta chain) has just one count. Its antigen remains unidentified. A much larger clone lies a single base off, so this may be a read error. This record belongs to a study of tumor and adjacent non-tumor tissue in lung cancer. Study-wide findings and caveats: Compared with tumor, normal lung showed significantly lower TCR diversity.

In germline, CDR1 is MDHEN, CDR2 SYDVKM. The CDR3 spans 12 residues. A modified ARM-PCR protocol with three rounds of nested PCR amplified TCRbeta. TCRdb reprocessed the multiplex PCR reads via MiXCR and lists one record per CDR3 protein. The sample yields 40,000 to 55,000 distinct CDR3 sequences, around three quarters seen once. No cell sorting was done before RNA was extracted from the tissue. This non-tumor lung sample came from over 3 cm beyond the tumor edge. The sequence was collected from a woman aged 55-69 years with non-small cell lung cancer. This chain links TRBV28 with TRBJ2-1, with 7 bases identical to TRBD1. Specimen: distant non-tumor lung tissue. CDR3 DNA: TGTGCCAGCAGTTCACAGGGGTATGATCAGTTCTTC. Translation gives CASSSQGYDQFF.